The 2 T cell receptor beta chains reported below all come from one sample, sequenced in a study of T-cell memory formation after mild COVID-19. Each CDR3 protein is one row after TCRdb ran MiXCR on the 5' RACE reads. The sample contains more than 350,000 distinct CDR3 sequences, 20% to 25% of which appear only once. Sequencing used PBMCs or a T cell subset sorted from them (not recorded which). Receptors originate from an adult woman who had mild COVID-19 (a few samples of this study predate the infection). Cell type and time point are not known.

There are many counts of this clonotype. This chain joins TRBV7-9 and TRBJ1-4; no clear D gene. The CDR3 sequence is 15 residues long. V was clipped by 1 base and J by 4 bases, with 10 bases between them. Germline CDR1 reads SEHNR; CDR2 reads FQNEAQ (reference sequence). CDR3 sequence (DNA): TGTGCCAGCAGCTTAGAAAGCGGCGGTAATGAAAAACTGTTTTTT. Its translation: CASSLESGGNEKLFF.

V usage is TRBV14 and J usage is TRBJ2-1; D is perhaps TRBD2 (6 bases). Per germline, CDR1 SGHDN and CDR2 FVKESK. V gave up 5 bases and J gave up 10 bases, with 12 bases separating them. CDR3 size: 12 residues. The CDR3 loop reads CASSSYGGEQFF. The CDR3 nucleotides read TGTGCCAGCAGCTCCTATGGGGGGGAGCAGTTCTTC.